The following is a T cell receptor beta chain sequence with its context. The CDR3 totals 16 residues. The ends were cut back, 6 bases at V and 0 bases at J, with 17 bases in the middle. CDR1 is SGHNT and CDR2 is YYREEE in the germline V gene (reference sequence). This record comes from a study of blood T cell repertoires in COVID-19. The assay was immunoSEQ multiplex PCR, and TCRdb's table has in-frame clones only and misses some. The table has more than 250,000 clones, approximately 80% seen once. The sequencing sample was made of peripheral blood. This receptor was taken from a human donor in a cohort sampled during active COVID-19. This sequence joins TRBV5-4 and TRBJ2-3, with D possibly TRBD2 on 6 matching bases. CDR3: CASTRTPGDSTDTQYF. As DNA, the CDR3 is TGTGCCAGCACCCGAACTCCGGGGGACAGCACAGATACGCAGTATTTT.